This T cell receptor beta chain is drawn from a study of glioma-infiltrating T cells. Overall study findings and caveats: Tissue-blood divergence was below expectation in non-neoplastic patients, above in gliomas. CDR3 overlap between tissue and blood was very small.

This CDR3 contains 12 residues. V gave up 4 bases and J gave up 8 bases; unmatched junction bases: 5. Germline V gene sequence: CDR1 SGHNT, CDR2 YYREEE (reference sequence). Amplification of TCR alpha and beta CDR3 regions from RNA used iRepertoire nested multiplex PCR. Tissue mRNA or PBMC total RNA, roughly 90-450 ng, went into one-step reverse transcription and amplification. TCRdb processed the multiplex PCR reads anew with MiXCR; each CDR3 protein has one entry. The sample holds 93,000 or so distinct CDR3 sequences, around 28% seen once. This clonotype has only a few counts. Antigen specificity is unknown.

The chain carries TRBV5-4 and TRBJ1-1; 7 bases line up with TRBD1. The sample consisted of glioma tissue, nonneoplastic brain tissue, or PBMCs (not recorded which). This TCR was recovered from a human donor with low-grade glioma or glioblastoma, undergoing nonglioma brain surgery, or in good health (not recorded which). CDR3 in amino acids: CASSHNRGEAFF. The CDR3 region has the DNA TGTGCCAGCAGCCATAACAGGGGCGAAGCTTTCTTT.